This T cell receptor beta chain was identified during a study of breast tumors, draining lymph nodes, adjacent tissues. Concerning this clonotype: The antigen is undetermined.

The lymph nodes were axillary draining lymph nodes from breast cancer patients. General study points: Findings are consistent with lymph node origin and intratumoral expansion of most tumor T cells.

V was pared by 8 bases and J by 8 bases, with 7 bases between. CDR1 is SNHLY, CDR2 FYNNEI, per germline. There are 10 residues in the CDR3. MiXCR, applied by TCRdb to the multiplex PCR reads, yields one record per CDR3 protein. In the table there are about 270,000 distinct CDR3 sequences, roughly 31% of which are singletons. Material for sequencing was axillary lymph node tissue. This chain links TRBV2 with TRBJ2-1, with D perhaps TRBD2 (5 bases). The sequence was obtained from a female donor with breast cancer. Some clones in this sample may be carry-over from other donors' samples. CDR3 DNA sequence: TGTGCCAGCGGGAGCGATGAGCAGTTCTTC. Protein product: CASGSDEQFF.